The 32 T cell receptor beta chains reported below all come from one sample, sequenced in a study of CD8+CD57+ T cells in acquired aplastic anemia. CD8+CD57+ cell expansion had been shown by flow cytometry in patients chosen for sequencing. Researchers used genomic DNA as the template to profile TCR beta VDJ and CDR3. A single record per CDR3 protein comes from TCRdb applying MiXCR to the reads. Of approximately 130,000 distinct CDR3 sequences detected, under 60% appear once; the ten largest clones hold under 35%. The sample was sorted CD4+, CD8+, or CD8+CD57+ T cells (not recorded which) from PBMCs. The receptor set was obtained from a human donor with aplastic anemia.

This clonotype has a handful of counts. The CDR3, as DNA: TGTGCCAGCCGCCGGGACCCCGCGAACACCGGGGAGCTGTTTTTT. It specifies CASRRDPANTGELFF. The chain links TRBV27 to TRBJ2-2; D assignment may be TRBD1 or TRBD2 (5 bases each). The CDR3 has 15 residues. CDR1 MNHEY and CDR2 SMNVEV come from the germline V gene (reference sequence). V was cut by 8 bases and J by 0 bases, with 13 bases left in between.

The J gene is TRBJ1-1, the V gene TRBV6-2 or TRBV6-3; no firm D call. Per germline, CDR1 MNHEY and CDR2 SVGEGT. The V gene lost 4 bases and the J gene lost 1 base, with 4 bases spanning the gap. The CDR3 has 12 amino acids. This CDR3 is CASSSWNTEAFF. The CDR3 nucleotides are TGTGCCAGCAGTTCGTGGAACACTGAAGCTTTCTTT.

At least ten counts were recorded for this clonotype. The genes are TRBV4-3 and TRBJ2-3; TRBD1 or TRBD2 may be the D gene (6 bases each). The germline V and J ends were trimmed by 0 bases and 4 bases, with 8 bases remaining between them. Germline CDR1 is LGHNA and CDR2 is YSLEER. The CDR3 has 14 amino acids. CDR3 in DNA: TGCGCCAGCAGCCAAGAGGAGGGGGCAGATACGCAGTATTTT. It specifies CASSQEEGADTQYF.

There are a few counts of this clonotype. The CDR3 coding sequence is TGTGCCAGCAGTGCCTTGAAGACAGGGGGATTGGGCAATCAGCCCCAGCATTTT. Translated, it gives CASSALKTGGLGNQPQHF. J is TRBJ1-5 and V is TRBV27, with 9 nucleotides matching TRBD1. V was clipped by 5 bases and J by 2 bases; unmatched bases: 13. There are 18 residues in the CDR3. Germline CDR1 reads MNHEY; CDR2 reads SMNVEV (reference sequence).

The chain joins TRBV6-1 to TRBJ1-6, with TRBD1 matching 8 bases. V lost 6 bases and J lost 6; bases outside the gene matches: 4. Germline CDR1 is MNHNS and CDR2 is SASEGT. The CDR3 is 14 amino acids. The CDR3 spells CASRGQGGNSPLHF. The DNA of the CDR3 is TGTGCCAGCAGAGGACAGGGCGGTAATTCACCCCTCCACTTT.

J is TRBJ2-7 and V is TRBV7-3, with 7 nucleotides matching TRBD1. This CDR3 comprises 14 residues. Looked up from germline, CDR1 is SGHTA and CDR2 is FQGTGA. V shed 5 bases and J 4 bases; nucleotides not matched to a gene: 8. This chain's CDR3 is CASSLGTAKYEQYF. The CDR3 nucleotides read TGTGCCAGCAGCCTAGGGACAGCCAAGTACGAGCAGTACTTC.

This sequence joins TRBV29-1 and TRBJ1-1; 8 bases map to TRBD1. The V gene end was trimmed by 5 bases and the J gene end by 1 base; junction bases not matched to a gene: 6. The CDR3 has 14 residues. CDR1 and CDR2 from the germline V gene are SQVTM and ANQGSEA. CDR3 protein: CSVLRGQANTEAFF. The CDR3 coding sequence is TGCAGCGTTTTAAGGGGACAGGCGAACACTGAAGCTTTCTTT.

This clonotype was detected many times. The CDR3 DNA reads as TGTGCCAGCAGTTACGGTACAGTCACTGAAGCTTTCTTT. Protein: CASSYGTVTEAFF. The chain joins TRBV6-5 to TRBJ1-1; D unresolved. The CDR3 extends over 13 amino acids. V was shortened by 2 bases and J by 4 bases, with 8 bases between the two germline ends. The germline V gene encodes CDR1 MNHEY and CDR2 SVGAGI.

This chain connects TRBV27 to TRBJ1-2, with 10 bases matching TRBD1. With V trimmed by 6 bases and J by 5 bases, 6 bases remained unmatched. CDR1 is MNHEY, CDR2 SMNVEV, per germline (reference sequence). The CDR3 has 14 residues. The DNA of the CDR3 is TGTGCCAGCAGCAACACGGGACAGGGGTATGGCTACACCTTC. This encodes CASSNTGQGYGYTF.

Many counts were recorded for this clonotype. The chain is built from TRBV19 and TRBJ1-1, with 9 bases matching TRBD1. Trimming at V came to 6 bases and at J to 5 bases, leaving 7 bases not matched to a gene. Germline CDR1 and CDR2: LNHDA and SQIVND (reference sequence). This CDR3 has 14 amino acids. CDR3 in amino acids: CASSLQGAGTEAFF. The CDR3 nucleotides read TGTGCCAGTAGCCTACAGGGGGCGGGGACTGAAGCTTTCTTT.

The rearrangement uses TRBV10-3 and TRBJ2-3; D possibly corresponds to TRBD1 (6 bases). The CDR3 has 14 amino acids. Germline V gene sequence: CDR1 ENHRY, CDR2 SYGVKD. Trimming removed 6 bases at V and 2 bases at J, with 12 bases between. The DNA for the CDR3 is TGTGCCATCAGCCCCGGACAGAACACAGATACGCAGTATTTT. Amino acid sequence: CAISPGQNTDTQYF.

This clonotype was counted at least ten times. CDR3 amino acids: CASSFALLPGQITDTQYF. The DNA for the CDR3 is TGTGCCAGCAGTTTCGCCCTTCTGCCGGGACAGATCACAGATACGCAGTATTTT. This chain links TRBV5-4 with TRBJ2-3; TRBD1 aligns across 7 bases. After removal of 5 bases from V and 2 bases from J, the junction contained 17 bases not matched to a gene. Looked up from germline, CDR1 is SGHNT and CDR2 is YYREEE (reference sequence). The CDR3 spans 18 residues.

This chain links TRBV15 with TRBJ2-5, with D hard to call. Trimming left V 5 bases short and J 5 bases short, with 21 bases between. The CDR3 covers 16 residues. CDR1 LNHNV and CDR2 YYDKDF come from the germline V gene (reference sequence). The CDR3 spells CATSAPPMGNNETQYF. CDR3 sequence (DNA): TGTGCCACCAGCGCCCCGCCCATGGGCAACAATGAGACCCAGTACTTC.

This clonotype was found a few times. The chain employs TRBV29-1 and TRBJ1-2, with TRBD1 as a possible D gene (5 bases). Germline values: CDR1 SQVTM, CDR2 ANQGSEA. CDR3 length equals 11 residues. Trimming cost V 5 bases and J 8 bases, with 12 bases left between them. The CDR3 DNA reads as TGCAGCGTTCCAGGGAATGGAGGCTACACCTTC. This codes for CSVPGNGGYTF.

The chain joins TRBV11-2 to TRBJ2-7, with D possibly matching TRBD1 (6 bases). CDR3 length: 16 residues. Trimming left V 5 bases short and J 3 bases short, with 20 bases between. Germline V gene lookup returns CDR1 SGHAT and CDR2 FQNNGV. CDR3 sequence: CASSRTQGVDGYEQYF. The DNA for the CDR3 is TGTGCCAGCAGCCGGACACAGGGTGTGGATGGCTACGAGCAGTACTTC.

This clonotype showed up just a few times. A junction end diverges from the germline sequence, so it may reflect a read error. This chain connects TRBV13 to TRBJ1-1; possible D gene TRBD1, 6 bases. CDR3 length: 16 amino acids. CDR1 and CDR2 (germline): PRHDT, FYEKMQ (reference sequence). CDR3 nucleotides: TGTGCCAGCAGCTCATGGACAGTGCAGATGGACACTGAAGCTTCCTTT. Its translation: CASSSWTVQMDTEASF.

The J gene is TRBJ2-5, the V gene TRBV20-1; weak D call: TRBD1 (5 bases). Trimming removed 6 bases at V and 1 base at J, with 15 bases between. The CDR3 spans 14 residues. Germline V gene sequence: CDR1 DFQATT, CDR2 SNEGSKA (reference sequence). The CDR3 DNA reads as TGCAGTGCCACCCCCACAGGTTCCCAAGAGACCCAGTACTTC. This gives the protein CSATPTGSQETQYF.

This clonotype appeared once. The gene calls are TRBV12-3 or TRBV12-4 and TRBJ2-2, with D perhaps TRBD2 (6 bases). The CDR3 runs to 13 residues. V was cut by 8 bases and J by 6 bases, with 13 bases left in between. The DNA for the CDR3 is TGTGCCAGCGGACAACTAGCCGCCGGGGAGCTGTTTTTT. This encodes CASGQLAAGELFF.

This chain joins TRBV19 and TRBJ2-5, with TRBD1 identical over 7 bases. The ends lost 4 bases at V and 2 bases at J; junction bases unmatched: 4. The germline gives CDR1 LNHDA, CDR2 SQIVND (reference sequence). This CDR3 comprises 14 residues. CDR3 DNA: TGTGCCAGTAGTAATACGGGACAGCAAGAGACCCAGTACTTC. Its protein is CASSNTGQQETQYF.

V and J are TRBV7-2 and TRBJ1-3; D is uncertain. Trimming left V 6 bases short and J 0 bases short, with 9 bases between. The germline V gene encodes CDR1 SGHTA and CDR2 FQGNSA. The CDR3 is 14 residues long. In nucleotides, the CDR3 is TGTGCCAGCAGGCCGTCCGACTCTGGAAACACCATATATTTT. Translation gives CASRPSDSGNTIYF.

This clonotype has just a few counts. This chain uses TRBV19 with TRBJ2-7; D is unclear. The CDR3 consists of 13 residues. Trimming left V 6 bases short and J 3 bases short, with 12 bases between. Germline V gene data show CDR1 as LNHDA and CDR2 as SQIVND (reference sequence). Here the CDR3 reads CASSNSRGYEQYF. The CDR3 nucleotides are TGTGCCAGTAGCAATTCACGAGGCTACGAGCAGTACTTC.

The chain has TRBV7-8 and TRBJ1-2; a possible D gene is TRBD1 (5 bases). Trimming removed 5 bases at V and 4 bases at J, with 17 bases between. Per germline, CDR1 SGHVS and CDR2 FQNEAQ. The CDR3 extends over 15 amino acids. This chain's CDR3 is CASSPNQGLSYGYTF. Written as DNA, the CDR3 is TGTGCCAGCAGCCCAAACCAGGGTTTATCCTATGGCTACACCTTC.

The V and J genes are TRBV4-1 and TRBJ2-7; perhaps TRBD1 as D (6 bases). Germline assignment: CDR1 MGHRA and CDR2 YSYEKL. The CDR3 runs 16 residues. Trimming took off 4 bases at V and 3 bases at J, with 19 bases between the two ends. As DNA, the CDR3 is TGCGCCAGCAGCCCGGAGACCGGGACAAGCTTCTACGAGCAGTACTTC. This gives the protein CASSPETGTSFYEQYF.

The chain recombines TRBV2 with TRBJ2-3; 8 nucleotides align to TRBD1. CDR1 and CDR2 (germline): SNHLY, FYNNEI. Losses at the gene ends were 4 bases for V and 2 bases for J; bases not matched to a gene: 2. The length of the CDR3 is 14 residues. CDR3 sequence: CASSGQGATDTQYF. The CDR3 nucleotides are TGTGCCAGCAGTGGGCAGGGGGCCACAGATACGCAGTATTTT.

The V gene is TRBV4-3, the J gene TRBJ2-5; the D gene is possibly TRBD1 (6 bases). V was pared by 4 bases and J by 0 bases, with 9 bases between. The germline gives CDR1 LGHNA, CDR2 YSLEER. The CDR3 covers 14 residues. The CDR3 DNA reads as TGCGCCAGCAGCCCCGGACAGCACCAAGAGACCCAGTACTTC. This codes for CASSPGQHQETQYF.

This rearrangement joins TRBV7-8 to TRBJ2-7; 8 bases match TRBD2. V lost 6 bases, J lost 0 bases, and 7 bases stayed unmatched. This CDR3 comprises 15 residues. The germline V gene has CDR1 SGHVS and CDR2 FQNEAQ. CDR3 sequence: CASRQTSGSSYEQYF. The CDR3 nucleotides read TGTGCCAGCAGACAAACTAGCGGAAGCTCCTACGAGCAGTACTTC.

This clonotype was seen at least ten times. The chain is built from TRBV6-1 and TRBJ1-2; D is unclear. The V and J ends lost 1 base and 10 bases respectively, with 13 bases between them. This CDR3 region has 13 residues. The germline gives CDR1 MNHNS, CDR2 SASEGT. This chain's CDR3 is CASSEVRTPLYTF. The CDR3 DNA reads TGTGCCAGCAGTGAAGTCAGGACCCCTCTCTACACCTTC.

J is TRBJ2-1 and V is TRBV7-7; possibly TRBD2 for D (5 bases). The CDR3 length is 15 residues. Germline CDR1 and CDR2: SSHAT and FNYEAQ (reference sequence). The chain's CDR3 is CAGSLGLDSYNEQFF. The CDR3, as DNA: TGTGCTGGCAGCTTAGGACTGGACTCCTACAATGAGCAGTTCTTC.

This clonotype appeared a single time. One end of the junction is discordant with germline, which a read error may explain. V and J are TRBV7-3 and TRBJ2-1, with 7 bases matching TRBD1. CDR3 length: 13 residues. CDR1 is SGHTA, CDR2 FQGTGA, per germline. In nucleotides, the CDR3 is TGTGCCAGCAGGGGGACAGACTACGATGAGCAGTTCTTC. This codes for CASRGTDYDEQFF.

This clonotype occurred a few times. This chain connects TRBV24-1 to TRBJ1-2; 9 positions agree with TRBD1. The CDR3 consists of 16 residues. V dropped 3 bases and J dropped 2; count of bases not matched to a gene: 6. CDR1 KGHDR and CDR2 SFDVKD come from the germline V gene. The CDR3 loop reads CATSDPPTGGNYGYTF. The CDR3 DNA reads as TGTGCCACCAGTGATCCACCGACAGGGGGAAACTATGGCTACACCTTC.

This clonotype was recorded only once. For the CDR3, the DNA is TGTGCCAGCAGTAGGGGAGGGGCGAATTCACCCCTCCACTTT. Encoded protein: CASSRGGANSPLHF. The chain employs TRBV28 and TRBJ1-6, with D possibly TRBD1 on 5 matching bases. Trimming cost V 5 bases and J 7 bases, with 12 bases left between them. This CDR3 region has 14 residues. Germline CDR1 MDHEN, CDR2 SYDVKM.

This chain connects TRBV20-1 to TRBJ1-2, with D perhaps matching TRBD1 (5 bases). The CDR3 consists of 17 residues. CDR1 and CDR2 (germline): DFQATT, SNEGSKA (reference sequence). The V and J ends lost 0 bases and 8 bases respectively, with 25 bases between them. The CDR3 loop is CSARDGTRPSRGSGYTF. The CDR3 DNA reads as TGCAGTGCTAGAGACGGGACTCGACCATCAAGAGGATCGGGCTACACCTTC.